This entry is about one TCR beta chain. Mismatch with germline at one junction end may stem from a read error. This CDR3 spans 14 amino acids. Germline V gives CDR1 SQVTM, CDR2 ANQGSEA. These data come from a study of blood T cells in healthy people across ages. It was with a sample-barcoded 5' primer and a J-beta primer mix that a second PCR of roughly 6 to 11 cycles was run. TCRdb recomputed calls from the 5' RACE reads with MiXCR, one row per CDR3 protein. Here the sample spans about 1 million distinct CDR3 sequences, over 35% being singletons. The TCR comes from a woman aged 60-75 years in good health. Sequencing was carried out using blood. The chain employs TRBV29-1 and TRBJ1-2; D call uncertain. Here the CDR3 reads CSVEDTGPRNGYAF. The CDR3 bases are TGCAGCGTTGAAGATACGGGTCCCCGAAATGGCTACGCCTTC.